These T cell receptor beta chains were read from a single sample in a study of cytomegalovirus exposure and HLA in healthy donors. Sequenced by immunoSEQ multiplex PCR; TCRdb stores in-frame clones only, minus some. The sample contains about 160,000 clones, around 84% of which appear only once. The sequenced sample consisted of PBMCs. The receptors shown here come from a man between 18 and 35 years old in good health and CMV-seronegative. Both conserved end residues are part of each CDR3. D genes are given only for firm matches. Rows may omit the clone size; those that give it use once, few, many or a size class.

d_call,j_call,v_call,clone_size,cdr3_aa,cdr3_nt
TRBD2,TRBJ2-7,TRBV11-2,once,CASSSGLAGIYEQYF,TGTGCCAGCAGCTCCGGACTAGCGGGAATCTACGAGCAGTACTTC
.,TRBJ1-2,TRBV29-1,once,CSVTLLRGKYGYTF,TGCAGCGTTACCCTCCTGAGGGGGAAGTATGGCTACACCTTC
.,TRBJ2-1,TRBV2,.,CASSDGDFLGFNEQFF,TGTGCCAGCAGTGATGGGGACTTCCTCGGCTTTAATGAGCAGTTCTTC
.,TRBJ1-1,TRBV6-6,.,CASSGGGADTEAFF,TGTGCCAGCAGTGGCGGGGGCGCGGACACTGAAGCTTTCTTT
.,TRBJ1-2,TRBV2,.,CASTRGEGYTF,TGTGCCAGCACCCGGGGGGAAGGCTACACCTTC
.,TRBJ2-7,TRBV5-1,.,CASSVGRDYEQYF,TGCGCCAGCAGCGTGGGACGAGACTACGAGCAGTACTTC
TRBD1,TRBJ1-1,TRBV6-5,.,CASSYTTTGVGTEAFF,TGTGCCAGCAGTTACACCACAACAGGGGTCGGAACTGAAGCTTTCTTT
TRBD1,TRBJ1-1,TRBV12-5,.,CASGRTGTGLAFF,TGTGCTAGTGGTCGCACCGGGACAGGGTTAGCTTTCTTT
TRBD2,TRBJ2-3,TRBV19,.,CASSNLAGRAGTQYF,TGTGCCAGTAGTAACCTAGCGGGGAGAGCAGGAACGCAGTATTTT
.,TRBJ1-6,TRBV11-2,.,CASSLGGLRDSPLHF,TGTGCCAGCAGCTTAGGAGGCCTACGGGATTCACCCCTCCACTTT
TRBD2,TRBJ2-5,TRBV5-1,.,CASSLGAGPGETQYF,TGCGCCAGCAGCTTGGGAGCGGGGCCTGGGGAGACCCAGTACTTC
TRBD2,TRBJ2-6,TRBV7-9,.,CATLAGGSGANVLTF,TGTGCCACCCTAGCGGGAGGGTCTGGGGCCAACGTCCTGACTTTC
.,TRBJ2-7,TRBV19,.,CASRPGSFSYEQYF,TGTGCCAGTAGGCCGGGAAGCTTCTCCTACGAGCAGTACTTC
TRBD2,TRBJ2-7,TRBV28,.,CASSSSSGNSYEQYF,TGTGCCAGCAGTTCCTCTAGCGGGAACTCCTACGAGCAGTACTTC
TRBD1,TRBJ2-7,TRBV5-1,.,CASAGGGGTYEQYF,TGCGCCAGTGCAGGGGGTGGGGGCACCTACGAGCAGTACTTC
.,TRBJ2-1,TRBV27,.,CASSLYLGAPIPYNEQFF,TGTGCCAGCAGTTTATATCTGGGGGCTCCTATACCGTACAATGAGCAGTTCTTC
.,TRBJ2-3,TRBV2,.,CASSAVSTDTQYF,TGTGCCAGCAGCGCAGTAAGCACAGATACGCAGTATTTT
.,TRBJ1-5,TRBV6-5,.,CASGRGAYQPQHF,TGTGCCAGCGGCCGGGGGGCCTATCAGCCCCAGCATTTT
.,TRBJ2-7,TRBV5-4,.,CASSLAGGLEQYF,TGTGCCAGCAGCTTGGCAGGGGGGCTCGAGCAGTACTTC
TRBD1,TRBJ1-5,TRBV9,.,CASSVGTGYNQPQHF,TGTGCCAGCAGCGTAGGGACAGGGTACAATCAGCCCCAGCATTTT
TRBD2,TRBJ2-1,TRBV5-1,.,CASSGTSGRGEQFF,TGCGCCAGCAGCGGGACTAGCGGGAGGGGCGAGCAGTTCTTC